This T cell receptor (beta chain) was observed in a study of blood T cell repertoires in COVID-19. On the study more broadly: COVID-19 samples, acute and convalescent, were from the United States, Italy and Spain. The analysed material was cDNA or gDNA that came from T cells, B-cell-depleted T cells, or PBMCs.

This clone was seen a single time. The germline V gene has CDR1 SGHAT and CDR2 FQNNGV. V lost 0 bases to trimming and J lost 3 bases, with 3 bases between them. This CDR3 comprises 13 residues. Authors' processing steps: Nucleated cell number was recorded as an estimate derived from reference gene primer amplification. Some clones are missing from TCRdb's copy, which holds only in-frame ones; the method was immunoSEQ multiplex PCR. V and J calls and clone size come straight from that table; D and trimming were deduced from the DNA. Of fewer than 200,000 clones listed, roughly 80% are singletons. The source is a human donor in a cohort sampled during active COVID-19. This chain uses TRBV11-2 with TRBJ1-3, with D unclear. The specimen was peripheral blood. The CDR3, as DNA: TGTGCCAGCAGCTTAGACAATGGAAACACCATATATTTT. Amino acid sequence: CASSLDNGNTIYF.